The entry below gives a single T cell receptor (beta chain) sequence along with its context. As yet, its antigen is unknown. These data belong to a study of blood T cells in healthy people across ages. Study-wide findings and caveats: A roughly linear fall in TCR beta diversity per million T cells was seen with increasing age. Naive T cell percentage by flow cytometry tracked strongly with beta diversity. Comparison with aged donors showed that long-lived donors had more naive CD4+ cells and higher diversity.

There are 13 residues in the CDR3. The V gene's germline CDR1 is SQVTM and CDR2 ANQGSEA. The V end was cut by 1 base, the J end by 5 bases, with 11 bases between. The use of a sample-barcoded 5' primer and a J-beta primer mix characterized a second PCR of roughly 6 to 11 cycles. One entry per CDR3 protein results from TCRdb running MiXCR on the 5' RACE reads. The sample has roughly 1.5 million distinct CDR3 sequences, approximately 43% seen once. The clonotype originates from a woman aged 18-29 years in good health. The rearrangement joins TRBV29-1 to TRBJ1-2; D is perhaps TRBD1 (5 bases). What was sequenced was blood. CDR3: CSVEVGEVYGYTF. Here the CDR3 DNA reads TGCAGCGTTGAAGTGGGGGAGGTTTATGGCTACACCTTC.